What follows are 4 T cell receptor beta chains derived from one specimen sequenced in a study of patients and donors after allogeneic stem cell transplantation. TCRdb recomputed calls from the RT-PCR reads with MiXCR, one row per CDR3 protein. The table has about 110,000 distinct CDR3 sequences, approximately 40% seen once. Sample: blood, either unsorted or a sorted T cell fraction (not recorded which). Receptors originate from a human donor who was either an allogeneic HSCT recipient or a stem cell or donor lymphocyte infusion donor (not recorded which). It is not recorded whose cells these are; they may come from a transplant donor.

This clonotype has just a few counts. This chain uses TRBV11-2 with TRBJ1-1, with D possibly matching TRBD1 (6 bases). V lost 4 bases and J 1 base, leaving 13 bases between the germline ends. In germline, CDR1 is SGHAT, CDR2 FQNNGV. The CDR3 runs 15 residues. CDR3 residues: CASSSSGTRNTEAFF. As DNA, the CDR3 is TGTGCCAGCAGCTCCTCCGGGACACGGAACACTGAAGCTTTCTTT.

The chain uses TRBV27 and TRBJ1-5; TRBD1 is a possible D gene (5 bases). This CDR3 spans 15 amino acids. The ends were cut back, 5 bases at V and 4 bases at J, with 15 bases in the middle. Germline loops: CDR1 MNHEY, CDR2 SMNVEV (reference sequence). The CDR3 DNA follows: TGTGCCAGCAGTCCCACAGGTGCGGGGAATCAGCCCCAGCATTTT. Its protein product is CASSPTGAGNQPQHF.

This clonotype turned up a few times. The V gene is TRBV30, the J gene TRBJ1-3; D unresolved. This CDR3 spans 14 amino acids. V was shortened by 0 bases and J by 7 bases, with 13 bases between the two germline ends. The germline V gene has CDR1 GTSNPN and CDR2 SVGIG (reference sequence). Here the CDR3 DNA reads TGTGCCTGGAGTGTCGGAGGGAGAGGGAACACCATATATTTT. It yields the protein CAWSVGGRGNTIYF.

This clonotype was seen once. This rearrangement joins TRBV28 to TRBJ2-7, with D unclear. V lost 6 bases, J lost 6 bases, and 9 bases lay in between. Per germline, CDR1 MDHEN and CDR2 SYDVKM. This CDR3 is 11 amino acids long. This CDR3 is CASSYRTEQYF. In DNA form, the CDR3 reads TGTGCCAGCAGCTACAGAACCGAGCAGTACTTC.